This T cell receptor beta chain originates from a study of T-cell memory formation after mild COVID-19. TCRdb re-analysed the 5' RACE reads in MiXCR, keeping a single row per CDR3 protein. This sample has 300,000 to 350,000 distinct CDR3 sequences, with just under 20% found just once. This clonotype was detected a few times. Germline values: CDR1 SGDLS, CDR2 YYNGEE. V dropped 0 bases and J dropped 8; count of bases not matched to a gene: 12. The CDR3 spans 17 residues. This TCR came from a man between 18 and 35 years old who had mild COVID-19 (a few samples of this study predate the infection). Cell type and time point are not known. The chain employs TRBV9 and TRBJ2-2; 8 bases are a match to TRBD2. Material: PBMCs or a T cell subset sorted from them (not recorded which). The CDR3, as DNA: TGTGCCAGCAGCGTAGACCTTCGGGGGGGCATTTCTGGGGAGCTGTTTTTT. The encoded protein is CASSVDLRGGISGELFF.